This T cell receptor beta chain derives from a study of shared clonotypes between healthy human individuals. Study at large: The donor pool was made up of a couple of women and three men aged 18 to 49.

This CDR3 contains 18 residues. V dropped 6 bases and J dropped 0; count of bases not matched to a gene: 11. Germline V gene sequence: CDR1 MDHEN, CDR2 SYDVKM. TCRdb keeps only in-frame clones here, not all; method: immunoSEQ multiplex PCR. The sample gives around 1,100,000 clones, roughly 80% of which show up once; 0.89% is in the top ten. Material: memory CD4+ T cells from PBMCs. Subset given: CD45RA-negative fraction. The rearrangement joins TRBV28 to TRBJ2-4, with TRBD1 matching 10 bases. This TCR was sampled from a man in his late teens or twenties in good health. Some clones in this sample may be carry-over from other donors' samples. This CDR3 is CASSGTGDPNIAKNIQYF. CDR3 bases: TGTGCCAGCAGCGGGACAGGGGATCCGAATATAGCCAAAAACATTCAGTACTTC.